Each of the 15 T cell receptor beta chains below was sequenced from the same sample in a study of cytotoxic CD8 clonotypes in ibrutinib-treated CLL. This table comes from immunoSEQ multiplex PCR, and its TCRdb copy is limited to in-frame clones, with some not included. The table lists just over 200,000 clones, 79% of them singletons. The sample here was PBMCs, taken after 12 months of ibrutinib treatment. The source is a human donor with chronic lymphocytic leukemia.

V usage is TRBV6-6 and J usage is TRBJ1-1, with 7 bases that match TRBD1. The CDR3 covers 13 residues. CDR1 is MNHNY and CDR2 is SVGAGI in the germline V gene (reference sequence). Unmatched junction bases numbered 11, after V lost 6 bases and J lost 10 bases. CDR3 loop: CASSQDRDSRAFF. The CDR3 DNA reads TGTGCCAGCAGCCAAGACAGGGACTCTCGAGCTTTCTTT.

This clone was picked up a small number of times. The chain links TRBV6-1 to TRBJ1-1; the D is unclear. Germline assignment: CDR1 MNHNS and CDR2 SASEGT. CDR3 length equals 15 residues. V lost 2 bases and J 4 bases, leaving 14 bases between the germline ends. As DNA, the CDR3 is TGTGCCAGCAGTGAAAGGAGTACCGGTGGCACTGAAGCTTTCTTT. It is translated as CASSERSTGGTEAFF.

The chain joins TRBV6-6 to TRBJ2-1, with TRBD1 identical over 7 bases. Germline values: CDR1 MNHNY, CDR2 SVGAGI (reference sequence). The CDR3 sequence is 15 residues long. With 2 bases clipped from V and 5 bases from J, the junction kept 6 bases outside the gene matches. The CDR3 region has the DNA TGTGCCAGCAGTTACACAGGGGTTGGGGACAATGAGCAGTTCTTC. Its protein product is CASSYTGVGDNEQFF.

The rearrangement joins TRBV28 to TRBJ2-3, with no clear D. The germline V and J ends were trimmed by 6 bases and 3 bases, with 19 bases remaining between them. Germline CDR1 reads MDHEN; CDR2 reads SYDVKM. The CDR3 runs to 16 residues. CDR3 region: CASSPRYLSKTDTQYF. The DNA of the CDR3 is TGTGCCAGCAGCCCCAGGTACCTATCAAAAACAGATACGCAGTATTTT. Combining the CDR3 with reference TRBV28 and TRBJ2-3 gives the whole variable domain DVKVTQSSRYLVKRTGEKVFLECVQDMDHENMFWYRQDPGLGLRLIYFSYDVKMKEKGDIPEGYSVSREKKERFSLILESASTNQTSMYLCASSPRYLSKTDTQYFGPGTRLTVL.

This clone was seen a few times. V is TRBV4-1 and J is TRBJ2-7; D unresolved. The V gene's germline CDR1 is MGHRA and CDR2 YSYEKL. Trimming removed 1 base from V and 4 bases from J, with 8 bases in between. This CDR3 has 13 amino acids. The CDR3 coding sequence is TGCGCCAGCAGCCAAGGATCTGAGTACGAGCAGTACTTC. This translates into CASSQGSEYEQYF.

As to this clone: A read error may produce the germline difference seen at one junction end. The gene calls are TRBV4-2 and TRBJ1-1, with D perhaps matching TRBD1 (5 bases). CDR1 and CDR2 (germline): LGHNA, YNFKEQ. This CDR3 is built from 13 residues. The DNA of the CDR3 is TGTGCCAGCAGCCAGAGAGAGGACACAGAAGCTTTCTTT. Translated: CASSQREDTEAFF.

The chain uses TRBV30 and TRBJ1-4, with D possibly matching TRBD1 (5 bases). This CDR3 comprises 14 residues. Trimming took off 0 bases at V and 10 bases at J, with 15 bases between the two ends. The germline CDR1 and CDR2 sequences are GTSNPN and SVGIG (reference sequence). CDR3 amino acids: CAWSVSQGLVKLFF. Here the CDR3 DNA reads TGTGCCTGGAGTGTTAGTCAGGGATTGGTAAAACTGTTTTTT. Drawing the rest from reference TRBV30 and TRBJ1-4, the complete variable domain is SQTIHQWPATLVQPVGSPLSLECTVEGTSNPNLYWYRQAAGRGLQLLFYSVGIGQISSEVPQNLSASRPQDRQFILSSKKLLLSDSGFYLCAWSVSQGLVKLFFGSGTQLSVL.

This clone was seen a few times. V is TRBV10-3 and J is TRBJ1-2; tentative D call: TRBD1 (5 bases). This CDR3 comprises 11 residues. V lost 10 bases and J lost 5, with 11 bases in between. The V gene's germline CDR1 is ENHRY and CDR2 SYGVKD. CDR3 protein: CATSTEYGYTF. The DNA for the CDR3 is TGTGCCACCTCGACAGAGTATGGCTACACCTTC.

This sequence joins TRBV19 and TRBJ2-1; 9 bases fit TRBD2. V trimming: 7 bases; J trimming: 12 bases; junction bases outside the gene matches: 16. The CDR3 consists of 15 residues. CDR1 is LNHDA, CDR2 SQIVND, per germline (reference sequence). The chain's CDR3 is CASTSLTSGPAGQFF. The CDR3 coding sequence is TGTGCCAGTACCTCCCTGACTAGCGGCCCAGCGGGGCAGTTCTTC.

This sequence joins TRBV5-4 and TRBJ2-7, with TRBD1 identical over 7 bases. In germline, CDR1 is SGHNT, CDR2 YYREEE (reference sequence). V shed 10 bases and J 5 bases; nucleotides not matched to a gene: 12. This CDR3 is built from 13 residues. The CDR3 region has the DNA TGTGCCGGACATCGACAGGGTGGCGACGAGCAGTACTTC. Translating gives CAGHRQGGDEQYF.

V and J are TRBV18 and TRBJ2-3; 7 bases map to TRBD1. J gave up 6 bases and V 3 bases, and 3 bases lay outside the gene matches. The CDR3 has 13 amino acids. In germline, CDR1 is KGHSH, CDR2 LQKENI. The CDR3 protein is CASSPGRGDTQYF. CDR3 nucleotides: TGTGCCAGCTCACCCGGCAGGGGGGATACGCAGTATTTT.

The chain carries TRBV5-6 and TRBJ1-4; the D is unclear. Per the germline V gene, CDR1 is SGHDT and CDR2 is YYEEEE. The CDR3 has 15 amino acids. Trimming took off 4 bases at V and 7 bases at J, with 17 bases between the two ends. The chain's CDR3 is CASSPALGVGEKLFF. CDR3 DNA sequence: TGTGCCAGCAGCCCGGCCCTTGGGGTCGGTGAAAAACTGTTTTTT. Together with reference TRBV5-6 and TRBJ1-4, the CDR3 gives the full variable domain: DAGVTQSPTHLIKTRGQQVTLRCSPKSGHDTVSWYQQALGQGPQFIFQYYEEEERQRGNFPDRFSGHQFPNYSSELNVNALLLGDSALYLCASSPALGVGEKLFFGSGTQLSVL.

The V call is TRBV10-3, the J call TRBJ1-2, with 7 nucleotides matching TRBD1. CDR1 and CDR2 from the germline V gene are ENHRY and SYGVKD. The CDR3 loop spans 16 amino acids. The J segment lost 8 bases and the V segment lost 0 bases, leaving 12 bases of the junction unmatched. In DNA form, the CDR3 reads TGTGCCATCAGTGAGTCGATTTTTAAGACAGGGCAGGGCTACACCTTC. Protein sequence: CAISESIFKTGQGYTF.

J is TRBJ1-2 and V is TRBV5-1, with 8 bases fitting TRBD1. The trim removed 0 bases at V and 7 bases at J, leaving 5 bases unmatched. Per germline, CDR1 SGHRS and CDR2 YFSETQ. This CDR3 is built from 14 residues. CDR3 sequence reads: CASSLDRGKGGYTF. In nucleotides, the CDR3 is TGCGCCAGCAGCTTGGACAGGGGGAAGGGTGGCTACACCTTC.

The DNA for the CDR3 is TGTGCCAGCAGCTTAGGGACTAGCGGGGGGGCCTACGAGCAGTACTTC. This encodes CASSLGTSGGAYEQYF. The chain links TRBV7-2 to TRBJ2-7, with 15 bases lining up with TRBD2. The V gene end was trimmed by 1 base and the J gene end by 2 bases; junction bases not matched to a gene: 0. The CDR3 runs 16 residues. Germline V gene sequence: CDR1 SGHTA, CDR2 FQGNSA.